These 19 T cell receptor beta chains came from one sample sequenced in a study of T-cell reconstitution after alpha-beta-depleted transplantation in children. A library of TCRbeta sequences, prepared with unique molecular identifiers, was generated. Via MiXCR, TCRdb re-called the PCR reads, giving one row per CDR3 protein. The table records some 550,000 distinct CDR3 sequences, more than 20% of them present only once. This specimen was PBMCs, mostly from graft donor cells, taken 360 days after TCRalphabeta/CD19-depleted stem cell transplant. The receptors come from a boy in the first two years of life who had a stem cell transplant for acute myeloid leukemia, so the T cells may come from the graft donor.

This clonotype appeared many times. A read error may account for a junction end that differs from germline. The CDR3 nucleotides are TGCGCCAGCAGCTTGGGGGGACTAGCGGGGGGAAATGAGCAGTTCTTC. It is translated as CASSLGGLAGGNEQFF. The chain uses TRBV7-8 and TRBJ2-1; 15 bases fit TRBD2. CDR1 is SGHVS, CDR2 FQNEAQ, per germline. The CDR3 runs 16 residues.

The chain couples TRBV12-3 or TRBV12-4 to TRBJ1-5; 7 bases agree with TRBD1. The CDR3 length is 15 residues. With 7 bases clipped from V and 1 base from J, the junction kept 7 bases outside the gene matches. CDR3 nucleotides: TGTGCCAGCACACCTACAGGGGCGAGCAATCAGCCCCAGCATTTT. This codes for CASTPTGASNQPQHF.

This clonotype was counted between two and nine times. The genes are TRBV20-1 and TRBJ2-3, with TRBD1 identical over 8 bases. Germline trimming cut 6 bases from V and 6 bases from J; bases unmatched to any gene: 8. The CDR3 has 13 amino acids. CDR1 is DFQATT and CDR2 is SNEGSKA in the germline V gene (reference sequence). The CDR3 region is CSALHRDRDTQYF. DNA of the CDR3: TGCAGTGCACTTCACAGGGACAGGGATACGCAGTATTTT.

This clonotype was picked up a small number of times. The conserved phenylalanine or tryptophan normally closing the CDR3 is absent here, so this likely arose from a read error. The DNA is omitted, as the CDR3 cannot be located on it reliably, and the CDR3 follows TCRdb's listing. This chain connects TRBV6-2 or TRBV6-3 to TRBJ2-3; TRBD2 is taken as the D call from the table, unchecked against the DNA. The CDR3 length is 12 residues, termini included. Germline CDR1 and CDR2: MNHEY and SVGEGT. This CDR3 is CASSEPRGLRRI.

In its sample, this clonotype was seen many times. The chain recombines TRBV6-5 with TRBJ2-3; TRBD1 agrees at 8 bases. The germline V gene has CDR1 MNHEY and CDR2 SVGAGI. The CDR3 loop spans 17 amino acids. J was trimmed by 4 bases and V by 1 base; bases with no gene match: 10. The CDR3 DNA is TGTGCCAGCAGTTACTTCCCCCGGGACAGGCAGTCAGATACGCAGTATTTT. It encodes CASSYFPRDRQSDTQYF.

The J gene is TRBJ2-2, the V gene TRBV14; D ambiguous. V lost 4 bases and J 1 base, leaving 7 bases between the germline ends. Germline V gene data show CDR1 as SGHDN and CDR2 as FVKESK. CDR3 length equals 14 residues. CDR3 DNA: TGTGCCAGCAGCCCACGGATGAACACCGGGGAGCTGTTTTTT. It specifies CASSPRMNTGELFF. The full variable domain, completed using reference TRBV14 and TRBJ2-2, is EAGVTQFPSHSVIEKGQTVTLRCDPISGHDNLYWYRRVMGKEIKFLLHFVKESKQDESGMPNNRFLAERTGGTYSTLKVQPAELEDSGVYFCASSPRMNTGELFFGEGSRLTVL.

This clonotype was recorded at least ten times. In nucleotides, the CDR3 is TGCAGTGCTTTCAGGGACATGAACACTGAAGCTTTCTTT. It yields the protein CSAFRDMNTEAFF. V gene TRBV20-1 combines with J gene TRBJ1-1; tentative D call: TRBD1 (6 bases). The CDR3 runs to 13 residues. Trimming shortened V by 5 bases and J by 0 bases, and 10 bases separated the two germline ends. Germline values: CDR1 DFQATT, CDR2 SNEGSKA (reference sequence).

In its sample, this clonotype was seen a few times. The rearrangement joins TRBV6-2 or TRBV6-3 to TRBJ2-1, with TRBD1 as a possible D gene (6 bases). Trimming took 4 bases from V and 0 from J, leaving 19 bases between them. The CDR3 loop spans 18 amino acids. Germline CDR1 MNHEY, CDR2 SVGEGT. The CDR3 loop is CASSSIHSRGSSYNEQFF. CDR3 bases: TGTGCCAGCAGTTCTATTCACTCCAGGGGTAGCTCCTACAATGAGCAGTTCTTC.

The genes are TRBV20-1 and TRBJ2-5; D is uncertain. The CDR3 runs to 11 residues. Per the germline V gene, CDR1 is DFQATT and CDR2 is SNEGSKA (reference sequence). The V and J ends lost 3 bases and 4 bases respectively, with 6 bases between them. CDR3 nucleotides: TGCAGTGCTAGGAATAGAGAGACCCAGTACTTC. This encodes CSARNRETQYF.

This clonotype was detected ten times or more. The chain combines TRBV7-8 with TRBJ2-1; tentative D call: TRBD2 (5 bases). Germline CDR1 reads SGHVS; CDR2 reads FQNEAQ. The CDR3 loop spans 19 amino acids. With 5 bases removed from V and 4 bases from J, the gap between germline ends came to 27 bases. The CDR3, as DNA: TGTGCCAGCAGCCCTTTCTTCGACGGGGAGATCCTCCGTTACAATGAGCAGTTCTTC. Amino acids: CASSPFFDGEILRYNEQFF.

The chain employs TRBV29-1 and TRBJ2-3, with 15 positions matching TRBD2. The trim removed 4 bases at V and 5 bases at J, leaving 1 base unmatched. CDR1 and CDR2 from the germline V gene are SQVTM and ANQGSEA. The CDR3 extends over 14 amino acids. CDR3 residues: CSVGTSGGGDTQYF. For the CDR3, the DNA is TGCAGCGTTGGGACTAGCGGGGGGGGAGATACGCAGTATTTT.

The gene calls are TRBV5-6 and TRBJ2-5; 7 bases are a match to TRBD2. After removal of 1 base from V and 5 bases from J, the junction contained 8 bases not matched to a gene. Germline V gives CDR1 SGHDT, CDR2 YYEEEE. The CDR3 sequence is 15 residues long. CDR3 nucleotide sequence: TGTGCCAGCAGCTTGTTATGGGGGGGTCGGGAGACCCAGTACTTC. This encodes CASSLLWGGRETQYF.

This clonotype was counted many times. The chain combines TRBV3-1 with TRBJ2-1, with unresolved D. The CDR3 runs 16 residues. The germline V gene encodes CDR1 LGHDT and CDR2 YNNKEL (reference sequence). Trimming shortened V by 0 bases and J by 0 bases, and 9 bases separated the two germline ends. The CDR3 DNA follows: TGTGCCAGCAGCCAAGAGTTCATAAGCTCCTACAATGAGCAGTTCTTC. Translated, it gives CASSQEFISSYNEQFF.

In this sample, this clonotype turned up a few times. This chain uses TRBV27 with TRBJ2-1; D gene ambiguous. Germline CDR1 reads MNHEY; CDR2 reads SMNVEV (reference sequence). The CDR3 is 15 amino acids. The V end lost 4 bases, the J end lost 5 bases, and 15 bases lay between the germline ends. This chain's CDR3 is CASSSVALSHNEQFF. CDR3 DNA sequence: TGTGCCAGCAGTTCAGTAGCTCTTTCCCACAATGAGCAGTTCTTC.

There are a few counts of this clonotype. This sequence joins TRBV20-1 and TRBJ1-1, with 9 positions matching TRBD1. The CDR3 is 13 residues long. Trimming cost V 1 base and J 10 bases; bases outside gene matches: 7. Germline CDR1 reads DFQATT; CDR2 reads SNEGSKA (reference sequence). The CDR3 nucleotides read TGCAGTGCTAGAGGGGGACAGGGCTGGAGAGCTTTCTTT. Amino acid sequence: CSARGGQGWRAFF.

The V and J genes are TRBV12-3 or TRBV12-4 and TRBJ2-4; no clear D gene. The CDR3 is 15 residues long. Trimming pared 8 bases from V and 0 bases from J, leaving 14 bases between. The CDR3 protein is CASGPSNLAKNIQYF. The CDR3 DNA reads TGTGCCAGCGGGCCCAGCAATCTAGCCAAAAACATTCAGTACTTC.

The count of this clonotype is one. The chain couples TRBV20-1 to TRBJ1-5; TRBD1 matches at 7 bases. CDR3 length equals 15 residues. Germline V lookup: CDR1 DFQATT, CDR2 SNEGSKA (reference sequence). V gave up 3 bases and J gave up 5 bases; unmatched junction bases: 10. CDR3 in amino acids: CSARGTGVRDQPQHF. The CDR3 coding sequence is TGCAGTGCTAGGGGTACAGGGGTGAGGGATCAGCCCCAGCATTTT.

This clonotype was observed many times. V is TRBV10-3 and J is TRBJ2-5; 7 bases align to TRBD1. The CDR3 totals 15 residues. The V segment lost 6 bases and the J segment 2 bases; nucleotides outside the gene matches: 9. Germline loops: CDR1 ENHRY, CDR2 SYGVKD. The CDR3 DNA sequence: TGTGCCATCAGGCCGGGACAGACGGGACAAGAGACCCAGTACTTC. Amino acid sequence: CAIRPGQTGQETQYF.

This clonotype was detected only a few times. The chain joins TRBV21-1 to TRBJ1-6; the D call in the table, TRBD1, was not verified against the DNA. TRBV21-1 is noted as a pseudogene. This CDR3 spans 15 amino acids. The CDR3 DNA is TGTGCCAGCACCTTCCCTGGAGGGGGCCGATCACCCCTCCACTTT. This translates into CASTFPGGGRSPLHF.